Shown below are 8 T cell receptor beta chains from a single sample sequenced in a study of blood T cell repertoires in COVID-19. Using immunoSEQ multiplex PCR, the repertoire was profiled, and TCRdb retains in-frame clones only, with some absent. The sample lists about 80,000 clones, over 70% occurring once. The sample comprised peripheral blood. The receptors were gathered from an elderly man with acute or convalescent COVID-19.

V usage is TRBV27 and J usage is TRBJ1-2, with D unresolved. This CDR3 comprises 14 residues. The germline V gene has CDR1 MNHEY and CDR2 SMNVEV (reference sequence). The germline V and J ends were trimmed by 8 bases and 5 bases, with 18 bases remaining between them. This CDR3 reads CASADPRVLYGYTF. DNA for the CDR3: TGTGCCAGCGCCGATCCCCGGGTCTTGTATGGCTACACCTTC.

This clone was counted a single time. This chain connects TRBV15 to TRBJ1-1, with D unresolved. The V gene's germline CDR1 is LNHNV and CDR2 YYDKDF (reference sequence). This CDR3 region has 13 residues. V lost 5 bases to trimming and J lost 3 bases, with 10 bases between them. The CDR3 coding sequence is TGTGCCACCAGCTCCCGGGGAGACACTGAAGCTTTCTTT. Translating it yields CATSSRGDTEAFF. The variable domain in full, with the rest retrieved from reference TRBV15 and TRBJ1-1, is DAMVIQNPRYQVTQFGKPVTLSCSQTLNHNVMYWYQQKSSQAPKLLFHYYDKDFNNEADTPDNFQSRRPNTSFCFLDIRSPGLGDTAMYLCATSSRGDTEAFFGQGTRLTVV.

This rearrangement joins TRBV28 to TRBJ1-5; 7 bases line up with TRBD1. This CDR3 contains 15 residues. The V gene's germline CDR1 is MDHEN and CDR2 SYDVKM. V was clipped by 5 bases and J by 7 bases; unmatched bases: 11. The DNA of the CDR3 is TGTGCCAGCAGTAAGTCTACAGGGGCCGGACAGCCCCAGCATTTT. Amino acids: CASSKSTGAGQPQHF.

This clone showed up many times. The J gene is TRBJ1-4, the V gene TRBV7-9, with 8 bases aligning to TRBD1. Germline CDR1 SEHNR, CDR2 FQNEAQ (reference sequence). Unmatched junction bases numbered 8, after V lost 5 bases and J lost 0 bases. This CDR3 is 17 amino acids long. CDR3 coding DNA: TGTGCCAGCAGCGCTGACAGGGGCACTCCAACTAATGAAAAACTGTTTTTT. It is translated as CASSADRGTPTNEKLFF.

This clone was detected a few times. The chain links TRBV7-2 to TRBJ1-2, with D unresolved. The CDR3 runs to 12 residues. V gave up 5 bases and J gave up 8 bases, with 12 bases separating them. Germline loops: CDR1 SGHTA, CDR2 FQGNSA. The CDR3 is CASSPQYQGYTF. In DNA, the CDR3 is TGTGCCAGCAGCCCGCAATATCAGGGCTACACCTTC.

The chain is built from TRBV9 and TRBJ1-1; TRBD1 agrees at 11 bases. The CDR3 is made up of 16 amino acids. Per germline, CDR1 SGDLS and CDR2 YYNGEE. V was clipped by 5 bases and J by 1 base; unmatched bases: 7. The CDR3 DNA is TGTGCCAGCAGTAAAGGACAGGGGGCTTCGAACACTGAAGCTTTCTTT. Its protein is CASSKGQGASNTEAFF.

The chain recombines TRBV7-8 with TRBJ1-5; TRBD1 aligns across 7 bases. Losses at the gene ends were 7 bases for V and 1 base for J; bases not matched to a gene: 7. There are 15 residues in the CDR3. Looked up from germline, CDR1 is SGHVS and CDR2 is FQNEAQ. CDR3 region: CASTTRQGSNQPQHF. The CDR3 DNA reads TGTGCCAGCACCACCCGACAGGGAAGCAATCAGCCCCAGCATTTT.

J is TRBJ1-2 and V is TRBV7-9, with TRBD1 as a possible D gene (5 bases). Trimming took 5 bases from V and 2 from J, leaving 18 bases between them. Per the germline V gene, CDR1 is SEHNR and CDR2 is FQNEAQ (reference sequence). The CDR3 runs to 16 residues. CDR3 amino acids: CASSPLDSLKNYGYTF. Written as DNA, the CDR3 is TGTGCCAGCAGCCCCCTCGACAGCCTCAAAAACTATGGCTACACCTTC.